The 10 T cell receptor beta chains below were found in one sample sequenced in a study of CD8 T cells in Susac syndrome. RNA amounts of roughly 0.45 to 1 ug underwent reverse transcription with random hexamers. TCRdb used MiXCR to reprocess the immunoSEQ multiplex PCR reads, holding one entry per CDR3 protein. The sample holds 100,000 to 150,000 distinct CDR3 sequences, about 94% seen once. Sequenced: CD4+ T cells from PBMCs. The source of these receptors is a human donor in good health.

The genes are TRBV6-6 and TRBJ1-1; D not resolved. V shed 0 bases and J shed 8 bases, with 13 bases lying between them. CDR3 length: 14 amino acids. CDR1 is MNHNY, CDR2 SVGAGI, per germline (reference sequence). The CDR3 is CASSYSDSNDEAFF. CDR3 in DNA: TGTGCCAGCAGTTACTCCGACTCGAATGACGAAGCTTTCTTT.

The V gene is TRBV14, the J gene TRBJ2-3; D is ambiguous. From germline, CDR1 is SGHDN and CDR2 FVKESK. Trimming took 0 bases from V and 7 from J, leaving 5 bases between them. The CDR3 sequence is 12 residues long. This CDR3 reads CASSQDTNTQYF. The DNA of the CDR3 is TGTGCCAGCAGCCAAGATACGAATACGCAGTATTTT.

The chain has TRBV20-1 and TRBJ1-1, with D unclear. The CDR3 consists of 13 residues. From germline, CDR1 is DFQATT and CDR2 SNEGSKA (reference sequence). Trimming shortened V by 4 bases and J by 1 base, and 10 bases separated the two germline ends. The CDR3 DNA is TGCAGTGCTATGATCCGGAAGAACACTGAAGCTTTCTTT. Its translation is CSAMIRKNTEAFF.

The V and J genes are TRBV24-1 and TRBJ2-1; possibly TRBD1 or TRBD2 for D (5 bases each). The ends were cut back, 4 bases at V and 0 bases at J, with 15 bases in the middle. The CDR3 has 17 amino acids. Germline loops: CDR1 KGHDR, CDR2 SFDVKD. The CDR3 coding sequence is TGTGCCACCAGTGAGCCGGGGTGGGGGAGCTCCTACAATGAGCAGTTCTTC. Its protein is CATSEPGWGSSYNEQFF.

The chain is built from TRBV19 and TRBJ2-7; perhaps TRBD2 as D (6 bases). The germline V gene encodes CDR1 LNHDA and CDR2 SQIVND (reference sequence). Trimming left V 8 bases short and J 1 base short, with 18 bases between. This CDR3 is built from 15 residues. The CDR3 DNA reads TGTGCCAGTGGTAGTATAGGGACTTCATCCTACGAGCAGTACTTC. The encoded protein is CASGSIGTSSYEQYF.

The CDR3 DNA is TGTGCCAGCAGTTACTCTGCCCCCCCGGGACTAGGATTACATGAGCAGTTCTTC. This sequence encodes CASSYSAPPGLGLHEQFF. The rearrangement joins TRBV6-2 or TRBV6-3 to TRBJ2-1, with 8 bases matching TRBD2. This CDR3 has 18 amino acids. Germline V gene lookup returns CDR1 MNHEY and CDR2 SVGEGT. V was pared by 0 bases and J by 8 bases, with 15 bases of the junction left unmatched.

This chain joins TRBV10-3 and TRBJ2-5, with a possible D match to TRBD1 (6 bases). Germline assignment: CDR1 ENHRY and CDR2 SYGVKD. V was trimmed by 6 bases and J by 4 bases, leaving 18 bases between them. This CDR3 is 15 amino acids long. CDR3 in amino acids: CAIRQGMVRTETQYF. Written as DNA, the CDR3 is TGTGCCATCAGACAGGGAATGGTCAGGACAGAGACCCAGTACTTC.

This chain connects TRBV11-2 to TRBJ2-5; D gene uncertain. The V end lost 5 bases, the J end lost 5 bases, and 12 bases lay between the germline ends. Germline values: CDR1 SGHAT, CDR2 FQNNGV. The CDR3 covers 13 residues. CDR3 protein: CASSLFVGETQYF. The CDR3, as DNA: TGTGCCAGCAGCCTATTTGTAGGGGAGACCCAGTACTTC. Drawing the rest from reference TRBV11-2 and TRBJ2-5, the complete variable domain is EAGVAQSPRYKIIEKRQSVAFWCNPISGHATLYWYQQILGQGPKLLIQFQNNGVVDDSQLPKDRFSAERLKGVDSTLKIQPAKLEDSAVYLCASSLFVGETQYFGPGTRLLVL.

V gene TRBV6-2 or TRBV6-3 combines with J gene TRBJ1-1; a possible D gene is TRBD1 (5 bases). The CDR3 extends over 12 amino acids. V was clipped by 6 bases and J by 5 bases, with 10 bases between them. The germline V gene has CDR1 MNHEY and CDR2 SVGEGT. The CDR3 nucleotides are TGTGCCAGCAGCAGGGTGCGGACTGAAGCTTTCTTT. It specifies CASSRVRTEAFF.

This clonotype was seen a single time. The chain joins TRBV7-2 to TRBJ2-6, with a possible D match to TRBD1 (6 bases). This CDR3 region has 15 residues. Trimming pared 7 bases from V and 2 bases from J, leaving 12 bases between. Germline-derived CDR1 and CDR2 are SGHTA and FQGNSA. The CDR3 sequence: CASTVQGPGANVLTF. CDR3 sequence (DNA): TGTGCCAGCACTGTACAGGGACCTGGGGCCAACGTCCTGACTTTC.